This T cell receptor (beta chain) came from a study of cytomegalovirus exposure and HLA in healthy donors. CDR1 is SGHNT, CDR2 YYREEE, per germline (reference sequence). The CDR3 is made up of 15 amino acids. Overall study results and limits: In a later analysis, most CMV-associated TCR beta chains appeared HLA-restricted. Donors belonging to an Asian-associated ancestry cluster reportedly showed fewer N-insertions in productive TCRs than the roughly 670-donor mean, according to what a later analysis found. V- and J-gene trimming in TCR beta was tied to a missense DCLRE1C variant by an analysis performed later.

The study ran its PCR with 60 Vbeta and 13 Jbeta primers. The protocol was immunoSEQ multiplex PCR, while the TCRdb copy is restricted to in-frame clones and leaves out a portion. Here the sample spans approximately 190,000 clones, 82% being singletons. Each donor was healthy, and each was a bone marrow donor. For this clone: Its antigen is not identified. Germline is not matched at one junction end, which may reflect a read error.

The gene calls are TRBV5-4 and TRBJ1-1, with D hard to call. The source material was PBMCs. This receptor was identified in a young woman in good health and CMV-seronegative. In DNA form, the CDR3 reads TGCGCCAGCAGCCGAACCTTCACAGTAAACACTGAAGCTTTCTTT. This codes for CASSRTFTVNTEAFF.